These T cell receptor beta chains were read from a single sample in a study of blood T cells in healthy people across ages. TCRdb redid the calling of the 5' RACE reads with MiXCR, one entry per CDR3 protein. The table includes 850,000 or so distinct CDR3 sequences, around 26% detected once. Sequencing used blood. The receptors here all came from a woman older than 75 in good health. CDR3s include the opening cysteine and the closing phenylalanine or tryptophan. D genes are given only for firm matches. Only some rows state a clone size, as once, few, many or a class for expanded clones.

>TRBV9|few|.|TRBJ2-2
TGTGCCAGCAGCGTAGGGACAAAGAACACCGGGGAGCTGTTTTTT
CASSVGTKNTGELFF
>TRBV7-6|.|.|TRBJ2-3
TGTGCCAGCAGCTCAGGGCCCCAAGATACGAAGTATTTT
CASSSGPQDTKYF
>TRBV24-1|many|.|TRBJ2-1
TGTGCCACCAGTGATTTGGGACTCCGGGGGAGTGAGCAGTTCTTC
CATSDLGLRGSEQFF
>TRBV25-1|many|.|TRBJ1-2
TGTGCCAGCAGTGAATATATTGGTAGGGAGAGAAATGGCTACACCTTC
CASSEYIGRERNGYTF
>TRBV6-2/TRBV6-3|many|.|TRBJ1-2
TGTGCCAGCAGTTTATTATCCTCTGGCTACACCTTC
CASSLLSSGYTF
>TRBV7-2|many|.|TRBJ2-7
TGTGCCAGCAGCTTAAGGTGGGGCCGCGAGCAGTACTTC
CASSLRWGREQYF
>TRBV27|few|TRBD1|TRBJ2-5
TGTGCCAGCAGTTTTCAACGTTTGGGGGACAGGGCTTCTGAGACCCAGTACTTC
CASSFQRLGDRASETQYF
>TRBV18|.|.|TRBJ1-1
TGTGCCAGCTCACCAGGGACAAAGGGTCGAACTGAAGCTTTCTTT
CASSPGTKGRTEAFF
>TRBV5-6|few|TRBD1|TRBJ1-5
TGTGCCAGCAGCTCTCGATACCGGACAGGGGCTCAGCCCCAGCATTTT
CASSSRYRTGAQPQHF
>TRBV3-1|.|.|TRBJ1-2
TGTGCCAGCAGCCAAGGGGTTAGGCTTGCTAACTATGGCTACACCTTC
CASSQGVRLANYGYTF
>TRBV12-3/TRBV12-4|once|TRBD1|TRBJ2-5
TGTGCCAGCGAGACAGGGGCATGGCAAGAGACCCAGTACTTC
CASETGAWQETQYF
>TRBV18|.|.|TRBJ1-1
TGTGCCAGCTCACCTGAGCGAGAAGCTTTCTTT
CASSPEREAFF
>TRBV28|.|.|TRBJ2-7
TGTGCCAGCATTACTAGGCAGGGGTCCTACGAGCAGTACTTC
CASITRQGSYEQYF
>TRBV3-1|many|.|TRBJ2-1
TGTGCCAGCAGCCAAGGACCGTTGAGCTCCTACAATGAGCAGTTCTTC
CASSQGPLSSYNEQFF
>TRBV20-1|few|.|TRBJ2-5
TGCAGTGCTAGAGATAGGGCAGGGGACGTGGAGACCCAGTACTTC
CSARDRAGDVETQYF
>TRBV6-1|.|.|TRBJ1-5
TGTGCCAACCCAACAGGGAGCACCCTCAATCAGCCCCGGCATTTT
CANPTGSTLNQPRHF
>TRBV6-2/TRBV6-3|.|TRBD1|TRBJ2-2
TGTGCCAGCAACCCAGGGGGAACCGGGGAGCTGTTTTTT
CASNPGGTGELFF
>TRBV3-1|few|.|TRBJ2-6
TGTGCCAGCAGCCTTCACGGGAGCTCTGGGGCCAACGTCCTGACTTTC
CASSLHGSSGANVLTF
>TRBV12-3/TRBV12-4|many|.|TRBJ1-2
TGTGCCAGCAGTTGGCGTATGAAACACTCAAAGGGCCATGGCTACACCTTC
CASSWRMKHSKGHGYTF
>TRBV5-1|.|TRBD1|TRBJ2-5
TGCGCCAGCAGCCCCGGACAGGGCCACCTGGACCAAGAGACCCAGTACTTC
CASSPGQGHLDQETQYF
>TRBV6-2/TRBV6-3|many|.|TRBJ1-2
TGTGCCAGCAGTTACTCGTATATCCGCGGCTACACCTTC
CASSYSYIRGYTF
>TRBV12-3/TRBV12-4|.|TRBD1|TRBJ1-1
TGTGCCAGCAGCCGACAGGGGATGTTAAGAAACACTGAAGCTTTCTTT
CASSRQGMLRNTEAFF
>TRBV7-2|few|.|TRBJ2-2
TGTGCCAGCGGTGCCGGAAATTTCGTGAACACCGGGGAGCTGTTTTTT
CASGAGNFVNTGELFF
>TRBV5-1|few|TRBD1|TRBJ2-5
TGCGCCAGCAGCGGGGGACAGCCCCAAGAGACCCAGTACTTC
CASSGGQPQETQYF
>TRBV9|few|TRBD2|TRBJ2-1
TGTGCCAGCAGCGTAGCTCTAGCGGGGGGGCCTCGGGAGCAGTTCTTC
CASSVALAGGPREQFF
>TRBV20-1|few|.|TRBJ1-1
TGCAGTGCTAGAGGAAAGAGCACTGAAGCTTTCTTT
CSARGKSTEAFF
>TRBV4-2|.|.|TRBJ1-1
TGTGCCAGCAGCCAAGAGGAAAGAGGGACCAGTGGGGAAGCTTTCTTT
CASSQEERGTSGEAFF
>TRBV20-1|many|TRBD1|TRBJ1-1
TGCAGCCACACCGGGACAGGGGGCACTGAAGCTTTCTTT
CSHTGTGGTEAFF
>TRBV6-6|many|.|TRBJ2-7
TGTGCCAGCAGTTACCGGGTAGGGCACGAGCAGTACTTC
CASSYRVGHEQYF
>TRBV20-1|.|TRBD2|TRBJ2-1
TGCAGTGCGGCTACCGGGACTAGCGGGTTCAATGAGCAGTTCTTC
CSAATGTSGFNEQFF
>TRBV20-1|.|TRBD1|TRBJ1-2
TGCAGTACTCAGGGGAATCCGGGACAGTCTTCTATTAACTATGGCTACACCTTC
CSTQGNPGQSSINYGYTF
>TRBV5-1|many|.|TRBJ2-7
TGCGCCAGCAGCTTGGCCCAGGGCCTAGACGAGCAGTACTTC
CASSLAQGLDEQYF
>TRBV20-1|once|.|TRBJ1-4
TGCGGTGCTCCTACCGCTCCAACAGGAGAAAATGAAAAACTGTTTTTT
CGAPTAPTGENEKLFF
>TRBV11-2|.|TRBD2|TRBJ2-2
TGTGCCAGCAGCTTGAGCGGGGGGTACACCGGGGAGCTGTTTTTT
CASSLSGGYTGELFF
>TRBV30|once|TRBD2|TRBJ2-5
TGTGCCTGGAGTTGGACTAGCGGGGGGTTATATGGGGAGACCCAGTACTTC
CAWSWTSGGLYGETQYF
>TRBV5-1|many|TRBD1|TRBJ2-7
TGCGCCAGCAGCACAGGACAGGGGGTGTACTACGAGCAGTACTTC
CASSTGQGVYYEQYF
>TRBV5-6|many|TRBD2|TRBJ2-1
TGTGCCAGCAGCTTGTGGGCGGGGGGAATGAATGAGCAGTTCTTC
CASSLWAGGMNEQFF
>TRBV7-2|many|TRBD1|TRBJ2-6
TGTGCCAGCAGCCCTCGGACAGGGACCGGGGCCAACGTCCTGACTTTC
CASSPRTGTGANVLTF
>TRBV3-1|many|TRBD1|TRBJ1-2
TGTGCCAGCAGCCCCGGGACAGCTGGTTATGGCTACACCTTC
CASSPGTAGYGYTF
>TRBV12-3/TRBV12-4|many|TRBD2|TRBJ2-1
TGTGCCAGCAGTTTTAGCGGGGGGCGATACAATGAGCAGTTCTTC
CASSFSGGRYNEQFF
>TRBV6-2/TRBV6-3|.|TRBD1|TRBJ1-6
TGTGCCAGCAGTTCGGGGACAGGCCGCTATAATTCACCCCTCCACTTT
CASSSGTGRYNSPLHF
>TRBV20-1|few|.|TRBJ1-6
TGCAGTGCTAGACTCAGGGGTGATTCACCCCTCCACTTT
CSARLRGDSPLHF